The 18 T cell receptor beta chains reported below all come from one sample, sequenced in a study of radiation and T cells in renal cell carcinoma. Profiling relied on immunoSEQ multiplex PCR, and the TCRdb table lists in-frame clones only, not all of them. The sample records about 78,000 clones, roughly nine tenths being singletons. Time point: blood 4 weeks post-SBRT, at nephrectomy. As for treatment: 15 Gy SBRT to primary tumor, nephrectomy 4 weeks later. This specimen was blood, taken from a patient whose treatment included radiotherapy and nephrectomy. The receptors stem from a woman aged 70-85 years with renal cell carcinoma.

The chain carries TRBV7-2 and TRBJ2-2; TRBD1 aligns across 10 bases. Trimming removed 6 bases from V and 3 bases from J; junction bases left unmatched: 1. The CDR3 totals 14 residues. Germline V lookup: CDR1 SGHTA, CDR2 FQGNSA. CDR3 region: CASRGQGYTGELFF. The CDR3 DNA follows: TGTGCCAGCAGGGGACAGGGGTACACCGGGGAGCTGTTTTTT.

The chain couples TRBV6-5 to TRBJ2-2; tentative D call: TRBD1 (6 bases). The length of the CDR3 is 16 residues. V was pared by 0 bases and J by 1 base, with 9 bases between. Germline CDR1 is MNHEY and CDR2 is SVGAGI. CDR3 DNA sequence: TGTGCCAGCAGTTACTCCTCGACAGGGAACACCGGGGAGCTGTTTTTT. Amino acids: CASSYSSTGNTGELFF.

This chain connects TRBV5-1 to TRBJ2-3; TRBD1 aligns across 7 bases. Unmatched junction bases numbered 6, after V lost 6 bases and J lost 2 bases. CDR3 size: 14 residues. Germline V gene data show CDR1 as SGHRS and CDR2 as YFSETQ. The CDR3 loop is CASKHGTDTDTQYF. The CDR3 DNA sequence: TGCGCCAGCAAACACGGGACAGACACAGATACGCAGTATTTT.

In its sample, this clone was seen once. The J gene is TRBJ1-2, the V gene TRBV14; D ambiguous. CDR1 is SGHDN and CDR2 is FVKESK in the germline V gene. Trimming removed 0 bases from V and 4 bases from J, with 12 bases in between. This CDR3 region has 15 residues. The DNA for the CDR3 is TGTGCCAGCAGCCAAGAAACAGCCGTTTTCTATGGCTACACCTTC. Translating gives CASSQETAVFYGYTF.

The chain couples TRBV5-1 to TRBJ1-6; no definite D call. Trimming left V 5 bases short and J 5 bases short, with 11 bases between. This CDR3 region has 14 residues. The germline V gene has CDR1 SGHRS and CDR2 YFSETQ. The CDR3 sequence: CASSSGMHNSPLHF. In DNA form, the CDR3 reads TGCGCCAGCAGTTCGGGGATGCATAATTCACCCCTCCACTTT.

This chain links TRBV7-9 with TRBJ2-3; the D is unclear. CDR3 size: 14 residues. Germline V lookup: CDR1 SEHNR, CDR2 FQNEAQ (reference sequence). The V and J ends lost 1 base and 10 bases respectively, with 15 bases between them. The CDR3 is CASSLVGPGQAQYF. The CDR3 nucleotides read TGTGCCAGCAGCTTAGTTGGGCCCGGGCAAGCGCAGTATTTT.

The V call is TRBV6-4, the J call TRBJ2-1; 10 bases align to TRBD2. V trimming: 3 bases; J trimming: 7 bases; junction bases outside the gene matches: 6. This CDR3 is 15 amino acids long. CDR1 is MRHNA, CDR2 SNTAGT, per germline. The CDR3 spells CASSESQRGGNEQFF. Written as DNA, the CDR3 is TGTGCCAGCAGTGAATCCCAGCGGGGGGGGAATGAGCAGTTCTTC.

The rearrangement joins TRBV7-9 to TRBJ1-1; weak D call: TRBD1 (6 bases). The CDR3 has 13 residues. V lost 6 bases and J 6 bases, leaving 14 bases between the germline ends. The germline V gene has CDR1 SEHNR and CDR2 FQNEAQ (reference sequence). The CDR3 protein is CASSRGGLSEAFF. The DNA for the CDR3 is TGTGCCAGCAGTCGAGGGGGTCTCTCTGAAGCTTTCTTT.

This chain joins TRBV7-9 and TRBJ2-7, with D possibly being TRBD2 (6 bases). Looked up from germline, CDR1 is SEHNR and CDR2 is FQNEAQ (reference sequence). V lost 1 base to trimming and J lost 6 bases, with 13 bases between them. The CDR3 consists of 14 residues. In DNA form, the CDR3 reads TGTGCCAGCAGCTTAGATTCGGGGGTGAGCGAGCAGTACTTC. Translated: CASSLDSGVSEQYF.

Of note for this clone: One junction end does not reproduce the germline sequence, and a read error may be involved. V usage is TRBV7-8 and J usage is TRBJ2-3; TRBD2 aligns across 11 bases. The CDR3 runs to 15 residues. Germline CDR1 reads SGHVS; CDR2 reads FQNEAQ. CDR3 sequence (DNA): TGTGCCAGCAGCTTAGCGAATTTCCCTAGCGGGGGGCCCGGTTTT. Translating gives CASSLANFPSGGPGF.

Concerning this clone: Different DNA sequences within this sample yield the same CDR3. This chain links TRBV6-5 with TRBJ1-2; the D gene is possibly TRBD1 (5 bases). Germline CDR1 is MNHEY and CDR2 is SVGAGI. This CDR3 spans 12 amino acids. V dropped 8 bases and J dropped 2 bases, with 9 bases sitting between them. In DNA, the CDR3 is TGTGCCAGCGGGGGGGGGAACTATGGCTACACCTTC. It translates to CASGGGNYGYTF.

The CDR3 reads CASSKGQDYEQYF. The CDR3 DNA sequence: TGCGCCAGCAGCAAGGGACAGGACTACGAGCAGTACTTC. The chain employs TRBV5-1 and TRBJ2-7; 8 bases are a match to TRBD1. The CDR3 runs to 13 residues. Germline V gene data show CDR1 as SGHRS and CDR2 as YFSETQ. Trimming removed 4 bases from V and 3 bases from J; junction bases left unmatched: 3.

The rearrangement links TRBV7-9 to TRBJ1-1, with unresolved D. Trimming pared 7 bases from V and 0 bases from J, leaving 6 bases between. Germline values: CDR1 SEHNR, CDR2 FQNEAQ (reference sequence). This CDR3 is 12 amino acids long. As DNA, the CDR3 is TGTGCCAGCACCTACATGAACACTGAAGCTTTCTTT. As protein: CASTYMNTEAFF.

In DNA form, the CDR3 reads TGTGCCAGCAGCTTAGTGCAGGCGGACAATCAGCCCCAGCATTTT. It is translated as CASSLVQADNQPQHF. The chain joins TRBV7-2 to TRBJ1-5, with D hard to call. Germline-derived CDR1 and CDR2 are SGHTA and FQGNSA. CDR3 length: 15 amino acids. Deletions cut 1 base from V and 3 bases from J, with 10 bases between.

This chain's CDR3 is CASSLTGSGNTIYF. The CDR3 DNA sequence: TGTGCCAGCAGCTTGACGGGCTCTGGAAACACCATATATTTT. The V and J genes are TRBV11-3 and TRBJ1-3; no reliable D call. Trimming shortened V by 3 bases and J by 0 bases, and 6 bases separated the two germline ends. The germline CDR1 and CDR2 sequences are SGHNT and YENEEA. The CDR3 runs 14 residues.

The chain has TRBV4-2 and TRBJ1-2; weak D call: TRBD1 (6 bases). The CDR3 extends over 14 amino acids. V was cut by 2 bases and J by 5 bases, with 12 bases left in between. Germline assignment: CDR1 LGHNA and CDR2 YNFKEQ. CDR3 in DNA: TGTGCCAGCAGCCAACAATTACAGGGTTATGGCTACACCTTC. It specifies CASSQQLQGYGYTF.

V usage is TRBV4-3 and J usage is TRBJ2-3; maybe TRBD2 (6 bases). Germline assignment: CDR1 LGHNA and CDR2 YSLEER. CDR3 size: 16 residues. Trimming removed 0 bases from V and 1 base from J, with 11 bases in between. CDR3 DNA: TGCGCCAGCAGCCAAGATTCCCAGCGGGGCACAGATACGCAGTATTTT. Protein product: CASSQDSQRGTDTQYF.

The chain employs TRBV7-2 and TRBJ1-2; TRBD1 agrees at 7 bases. The CDR3 sequence is 13 residues long. V lost 7 bases, J lost 8 bases, and 10 bases stayed unmatched. CDR1 is SGHTA and CDR2 is FQGNSA in the germline V gene. CDR3 DNA sequence: TGTGCCAGCAACAGGGGCGGGATGGAGGGCTACACCTTC. Translated: CASNRGGMEGYTF.